A selection of T cell receptor beta chains follows, all from one sample in a study of CD8+CD57+ T cells in acquired aplastic anemia. MiXCR was run by TCRdb on the reads, yielding one entry per CDR3 protein. The sample records 40,000 or so distinct CDR3 sequences, 75% to 85% being singletons. Sequenced: sorted CD4+, CD8+, or CD8+CD57+ T cells (not recorded which) from PBMCs. The receptors stem from a human donor in good health, serving as a control. The CDR3 runs from the conserved cysteine through the conserved F or W. D genes are given only for firm matches. Clone size is not always given. Where it is, it says once, few, many or a class for expanded clones.

CAISESGGLGPSVLTF | TGTGCCATCAGTGAGTCGGGCGGGTTGGGGCCATCAGTCCTGACTTTC | TRBJ2-6 | NA | TRBV10-3 | NA
CASSLGTGDGYTF | TGTGCCAGTAGTCTCGGGACAGGCGATGGCTACACCTTC | TRBJ1-2 | NA | TRBV19 | TRBD1
CASSLSGTGAYDGYTF | TGCGCCAGCAGCTTGTCAGGGACAGGGGCTTACGATGGCTACACCTTC | TRBJ1-2 | NA | TRBV5-1 | TRBD1
CASSAGGYYGYTF | TGTGCCAGCAGTGCTGGGGGGTACTATGGCTACACCTTC | TRBJ1-2 | NA | TRBV2 | NA
CASSFSGSYEQYF | TGTGCCAGCAGCTTCAGTGGGTCCTACGAGCAGTACTTC | TRBJ2-7 | NA | TRBV7-2 | NA
CASSFSQGVYEQYF | TGTGCCAGCAGTTTTTCACAGGGGGTCTACGAGCAGTACTTC | TRBJ2-7 | NA | TRBV27 | TRBD1
CASGLPGVEQYF | TGTGCCAGCGGATTACCAGGGGTCGAGCAGTACTTC | TRBJ2-7 | NA | TRBV7-6 | NA
CSVDVWENTEAFF | TGCAGCGTTGACGTCTGGGAGAACACTGAAGCTTTCTTT | TRBJ1-1 | once | TRBV29-1 | NA
CASRGTIPPPFNYGYTF | TGTGCCAGCAGGGGTACAATCCCTCCCCCCTTTAACTATGGCTACACCTTC | TRBJ1-2 | medium-sized | TRBV2 | NA
CASSETGDYGYTF | TGCGCCAGCAGTGAGACAGGGGACTATGGCTACACCTTC | TRBJ1-2 | few | TRBV10-1 | TRBD1
CAIGTGLEQYF | TGTGCTATCGGGACTGGGCTCGAGCAGTACTTC | TRBJ2-7 | once | TRBV7-9 | NA
CASQRQGVTNEKLFF | TGTGCCAGCCAAAGACAGGGGGTCACTAATGAAAAACTGTTTTTT | TRBJ1-4 | NA | TRBV2 | TRBD1
CASSLVGGSNQPQHF | TGTGCCAGCAGCTTGGTCGGGGGCAGCAATCAGCCCCAGCATTTT | TRBJ1-5 | NA | TRBV7-6 | NA
CATGDRERHQPQHF | TGTGCCACCGGGGACAGGGAGAGGCATCAGCCCCAGCATTTT | TRBJ1-5 | NA | TRBV15 | TRBD1
CSAGWDRAYEQYF | TGCAGCGCAGGGTGGGACAGGGCCTACGAGCAGTACTTC | TRBJ2-7 | NA | TRBV29-1 | TRBD1
CSARTSGGAGETQYF | TGCAGTGCCCGGACGAGCGGGGGGGCCGGGGAGACCCAGTACTTC | TRBJ2-5 | medium-sized | TRBV20-1 | TRBD2